The clone carrying this T cell receptor (beta chain) was seen a handful of times. Its antigen is unknown. This sample was included in a study of T cells in Graves' hyperthyroidism and ophthalmopathy. Lactation, pregnancy, other autoimmune disease or uncontrolled infection excluded patients. Germline V gene data show CDR1 as KGHDR and CDR2 as SFDVKD. Trimming cost V 2 bases and J 2 bases; bases outside gene matches: 10. This CDR3 spans 18 amino acids. Amplification of TCR beta CDR3 regions was performed using RNA transcripts as template. HTBI primers were the set used in a first-round RT-PCR of the TCR CDR3. TCRdb itself ran the multiplex PCR reads through MiXCR, one entry per CDR3 protein. The sample includes more than 600,000 distinct CDR3 sequences, about 17% of them seen just once. Findings and limits, study-wide: Blood shared most expanded thyroid clonotypes above 0.001.

The chain joins TRBV24-1 to TRBJ2-5, with 10 bases identical to TRBD2. This receptor was taken from a man younger than 35 with Graves' hyperthyroidism. The specimen sequenced was blood. The CDR3 sequence is CATSDSNPWTSGQETQYF. Here the CDR3 DNA reads TGTGCCACCAGTGATTCCAACCCGTGGACTAGCGGTCAAGAGACCCAGTACTTC.